The TCR beta chain described here comes from a study of preoperative IRX-2 immunotherapy in early breast cancer. Regarding treatment: preoperative locoregional IRX-2 cytokine immunotherapy. This phase Ib study tested locoregional IRX-2 cytokine immunotherapy given before surgery. Germline V gene data show CDR1 as MDHEN and CDR2 as SYDVKM. This CDR3 is built from 16 residues. V was shortened by 5 bases and J by 0 bases, with 14 bases between the two germline ends. The table came from immunoSEQ multiplex PCR; TCRdb's copy has only in-frame clones and leaves some out. The profile shows 90,000 to 100,000 clones, just over 85% of them singletons.

The TCR sequence derives from a human donor with breast cancer. The source was tumor tissue, collected after IRX-2 immunotherapy. J is TRBJ2-1 and V is TRBV28; D is perhaps TRBD1 or TRBD2 (5 bases each). The CDR3 DNA reads as TGTGCCAGCAGTGGGGGTGGCCGGAGCTCCTACAATGAGCAGTTCTTC. This codes for CASSGGGRSSYNEQFF.